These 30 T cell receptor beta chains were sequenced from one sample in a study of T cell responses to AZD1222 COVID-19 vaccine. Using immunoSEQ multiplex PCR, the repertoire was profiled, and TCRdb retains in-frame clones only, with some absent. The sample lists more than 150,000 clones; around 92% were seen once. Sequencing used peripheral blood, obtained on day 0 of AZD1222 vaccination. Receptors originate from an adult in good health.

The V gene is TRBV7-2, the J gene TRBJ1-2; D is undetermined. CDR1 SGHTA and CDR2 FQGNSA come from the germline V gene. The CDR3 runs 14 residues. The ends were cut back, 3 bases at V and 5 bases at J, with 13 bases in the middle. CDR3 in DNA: TGTGCCAGCAGCTTGGGTTTGTCGGGATATGGCTACACCTTC. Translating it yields CASSLGLSGYGYTF.

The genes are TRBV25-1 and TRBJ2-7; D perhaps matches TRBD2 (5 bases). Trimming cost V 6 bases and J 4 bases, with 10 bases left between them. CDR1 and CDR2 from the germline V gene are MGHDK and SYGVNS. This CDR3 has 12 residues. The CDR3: CASSPPGYEQYF. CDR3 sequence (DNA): TGTGCCAGCAGCCCCCCGGGGTACGAGCAGTACTTC.

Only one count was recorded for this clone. The CDR3 DNA sequence: TGTGCCAGTAGTATAAGGGTTGACTACGAGCAGTACTTC. This translates into CASSIRVDYEQYF. The chain combines TRBV19 with TRBJ2-7; D not certain. Germline values: CDR1 LNHDA, CDR2 SQIVND (reference sequence). This CDR3 comprises 13 residues. V was trimmed by 2 bases and J by 3 bases, leaving 8 bases between them.

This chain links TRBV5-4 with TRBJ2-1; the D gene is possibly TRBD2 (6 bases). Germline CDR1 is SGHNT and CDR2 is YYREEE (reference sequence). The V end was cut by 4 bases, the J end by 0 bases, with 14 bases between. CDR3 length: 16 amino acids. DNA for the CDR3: TGTGCCAGCAGCCCGCGGGGCGGGTACTCCTACAATGAGCAGTTCTTC. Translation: CASSPRGGYSYNEQFF. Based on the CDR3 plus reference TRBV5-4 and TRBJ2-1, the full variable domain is ETGVTQSPTHLIKTRGQQVTLRCSSQSGHNTVSWYQQALGQGPQFIFQYYREEENGRGNFPPRFSGLQFPNYSSELNVNALELDDSALYLCASSPRGGYSYNEQFFGPGTRLTVL.

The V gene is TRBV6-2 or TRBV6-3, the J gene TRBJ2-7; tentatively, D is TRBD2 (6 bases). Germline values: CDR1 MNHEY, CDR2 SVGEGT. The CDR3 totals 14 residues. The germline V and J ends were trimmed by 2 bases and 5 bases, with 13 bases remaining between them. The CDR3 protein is CASSYGGTSDEQYF. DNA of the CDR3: TGTGCCAGCAGTTACGGGGGGACGTCCGACGAGCAGTACTTC.

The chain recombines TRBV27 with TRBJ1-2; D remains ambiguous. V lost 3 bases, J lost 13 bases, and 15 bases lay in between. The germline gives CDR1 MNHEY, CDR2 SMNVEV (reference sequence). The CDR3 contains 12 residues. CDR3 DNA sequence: TGTGCCAGCAGTTTTTCAATAAGGGATCTCACCTTC. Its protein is CASSFSIRDLTF.

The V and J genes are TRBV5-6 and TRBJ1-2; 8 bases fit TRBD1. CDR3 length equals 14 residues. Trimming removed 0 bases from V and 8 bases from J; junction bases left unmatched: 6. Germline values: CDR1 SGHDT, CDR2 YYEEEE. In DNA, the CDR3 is TGTGCCAGCAGCTTGGGACAGGGGTCTGGAGGCTACACCTTC. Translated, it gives CASSLGQGSGGYTF.

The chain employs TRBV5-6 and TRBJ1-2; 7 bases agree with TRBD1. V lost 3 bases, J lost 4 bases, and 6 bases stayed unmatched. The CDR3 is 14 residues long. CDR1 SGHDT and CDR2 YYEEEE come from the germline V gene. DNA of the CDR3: TGTGCCAGCAGCTCCGCCAGGGGGGCCTATGGCTACACCTTC. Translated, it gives CASSSARGAYGYTF.

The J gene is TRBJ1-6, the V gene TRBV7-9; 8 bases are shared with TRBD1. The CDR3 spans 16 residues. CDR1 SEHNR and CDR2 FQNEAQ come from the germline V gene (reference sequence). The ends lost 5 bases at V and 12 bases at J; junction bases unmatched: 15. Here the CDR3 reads CASSPVAGGGLIPLHF. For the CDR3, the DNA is TGTGCCAGCAGCCCCGTCGCAGGGGGCGGTTTGATACCCCTCCACTTT.

In DNA form, the CDR3 reads TGTGCCAGCAGTGACGACGGGACAGCAAACGCTGGCTACACCTTC. Its translation: CASSDDGTANAGYTF. The gene calls are TRBV6-4 and TRBJ1-2; 7 nucleotides agree with TRBD1. The CDR3 sequence is 15 residues long. Germline CDR1 MRHNA, CDR2 SNTAGT. The V gene end was trimmed by 2 bases and the J gene end by 7 bases; junction bases not matched to a gene: 10.

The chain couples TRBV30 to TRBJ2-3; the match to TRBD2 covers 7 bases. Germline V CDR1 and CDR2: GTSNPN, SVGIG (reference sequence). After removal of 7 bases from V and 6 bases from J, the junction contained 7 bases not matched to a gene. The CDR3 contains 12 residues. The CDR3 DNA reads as TGTGCCTCCGAGGGAGGGTTTGATACGCAGTATTTT. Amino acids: CASEGGFDTQYF.

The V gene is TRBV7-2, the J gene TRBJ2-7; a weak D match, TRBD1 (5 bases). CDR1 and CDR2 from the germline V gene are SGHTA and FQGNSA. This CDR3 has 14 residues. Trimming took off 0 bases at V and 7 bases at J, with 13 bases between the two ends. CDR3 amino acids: CASSLARQNGEQYF. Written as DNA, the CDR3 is TGTGCCAGCAGCTTAGCGAGACAGAACGGGGAGCAGTACTTC.

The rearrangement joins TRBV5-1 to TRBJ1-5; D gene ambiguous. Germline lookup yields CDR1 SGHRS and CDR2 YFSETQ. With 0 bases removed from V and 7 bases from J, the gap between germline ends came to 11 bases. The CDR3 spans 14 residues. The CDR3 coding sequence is TGCGCCAGCAGCTTGGGGGTAGGCGGACAGCCCCAGCATTTT. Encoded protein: CASSLGVGGQPQHF.

The CDR3 DNA reads as TGTGCCACCAGTGACCCTGGGACAGTCTCTGGAAACACCATATATTTT. It encodes CATSDPGTVSGNTIYF. The chain is built from TRBV24-1 and TRBJ1-3, with 7 bases identical to TRBD1. Germline lookup yields CDR1 KGHDR and CDR2 SFDVKD. V was pared by 4 bases and J by 0 bases, with 5 bases of the junction left unmatched. This CDR3 is built from 16 residues.

The CDR3 nucleotides are TGTGCCAGCAGTTCCCAGGGGGCGACCCAGTACTTC. Protein: CASSSQGATQYF. This chain uses TRBV27 with TRBJ2-5, with 8 nucleotides matching TRBD1. Trimming at V came to 4 bases and at J to 7 bases, leaving 2 bases not matched to a gene. The CDR3 runs 12 residues. CDR1 and CDR2 from the germline V gene are MNHEY and SMNVEV (reference sequence).

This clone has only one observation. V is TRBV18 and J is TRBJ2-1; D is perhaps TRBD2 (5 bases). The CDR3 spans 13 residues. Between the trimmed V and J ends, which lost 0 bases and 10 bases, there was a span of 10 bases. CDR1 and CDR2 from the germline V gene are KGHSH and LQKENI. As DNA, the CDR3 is TGTGCCAGCTCACCACCAGCGGCAGGAGAGCAGTTCTTC. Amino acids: CASSPPAAGEQFF.

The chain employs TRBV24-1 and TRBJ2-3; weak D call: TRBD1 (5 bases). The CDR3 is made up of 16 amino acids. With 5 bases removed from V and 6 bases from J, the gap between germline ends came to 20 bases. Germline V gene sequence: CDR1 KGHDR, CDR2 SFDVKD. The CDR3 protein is CATSAPATVSGDTQYF. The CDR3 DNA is TGTGCCACCAGTGCCCCGGCGACAGTAAGTGGGGATACGCAGTATTTT.

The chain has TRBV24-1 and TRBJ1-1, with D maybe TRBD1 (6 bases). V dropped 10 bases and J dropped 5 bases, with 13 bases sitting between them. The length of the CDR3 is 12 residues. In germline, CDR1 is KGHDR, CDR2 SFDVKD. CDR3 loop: CATNREWTEAFF. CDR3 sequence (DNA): TGTGCCACGAACAGGGAATGGACTGAAGCTTTCTTT.

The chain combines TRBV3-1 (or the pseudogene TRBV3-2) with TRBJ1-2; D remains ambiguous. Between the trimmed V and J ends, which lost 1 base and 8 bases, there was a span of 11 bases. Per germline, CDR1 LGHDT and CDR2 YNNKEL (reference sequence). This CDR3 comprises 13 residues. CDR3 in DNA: TGTGCCAGCAGCCAAGGGTCTAGTAGCGGCTACACCTTC. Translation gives CASSQGSSSGYTF.

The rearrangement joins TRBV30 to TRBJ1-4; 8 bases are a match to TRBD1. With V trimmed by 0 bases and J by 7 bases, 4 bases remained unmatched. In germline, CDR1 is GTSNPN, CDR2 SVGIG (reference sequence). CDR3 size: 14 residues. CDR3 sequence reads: CAWSVGGQAEKLFF. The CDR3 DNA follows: TGTGCCTGGAGTGTAGGGGGACAGGCTGAAAAACTGTTTTTT.

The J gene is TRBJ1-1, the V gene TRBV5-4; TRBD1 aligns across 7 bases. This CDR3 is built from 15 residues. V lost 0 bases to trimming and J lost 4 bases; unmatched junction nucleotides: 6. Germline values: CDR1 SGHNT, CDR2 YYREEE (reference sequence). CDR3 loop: CASSLGRGGFTEAFF. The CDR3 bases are TGTGCCAGCAGCTTGGGCAGGGGGGGATTCACTGAAGCTTTCTTT.

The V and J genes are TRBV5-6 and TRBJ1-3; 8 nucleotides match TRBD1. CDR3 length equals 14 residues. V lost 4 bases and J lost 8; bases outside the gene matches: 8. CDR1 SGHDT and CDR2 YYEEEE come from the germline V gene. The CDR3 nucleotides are TGTGCCAGCAGCGGAAGGACAGGGCGAGACACCATATATTTT. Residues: CASSGRTGRDTIYF. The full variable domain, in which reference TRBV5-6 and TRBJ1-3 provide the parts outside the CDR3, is DAGVTQSPTHLIKTRGQQVTLRCSPKSGHDTVSWYQQALGQGPQFIFQYYEEEERQRGNFPDRFSGHQFPNYSSELNVNALLLGDSALYLCASSGRTGRDTIYFGEGSWLTVV.

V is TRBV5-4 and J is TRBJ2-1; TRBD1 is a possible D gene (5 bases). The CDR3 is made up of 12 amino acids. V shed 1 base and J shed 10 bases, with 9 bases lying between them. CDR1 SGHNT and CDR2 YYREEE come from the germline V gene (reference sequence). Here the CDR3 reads CASSLLGEEQFF. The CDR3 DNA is TGTGCCAGCAGCTTGCTAGGGGAAGAGCAGTTCTTC.

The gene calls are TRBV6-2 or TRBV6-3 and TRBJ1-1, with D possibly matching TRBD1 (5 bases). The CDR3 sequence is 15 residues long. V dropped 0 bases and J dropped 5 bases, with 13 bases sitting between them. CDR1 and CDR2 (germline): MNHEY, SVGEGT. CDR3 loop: CASSYSAGGGTEAFF. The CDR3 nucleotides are TGTGCCAGCAGTTACTCTGCGGGGGGAGGAACTGAAGCTTTCTTT.

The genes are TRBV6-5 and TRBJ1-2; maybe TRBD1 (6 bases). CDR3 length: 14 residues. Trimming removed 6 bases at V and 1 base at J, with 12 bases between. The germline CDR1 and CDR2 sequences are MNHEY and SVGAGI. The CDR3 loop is CASSYRADNYGYTF. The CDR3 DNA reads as TGTGCCAGCAGCTACAGGGCAGATAACTATGGCTACACCTTC.

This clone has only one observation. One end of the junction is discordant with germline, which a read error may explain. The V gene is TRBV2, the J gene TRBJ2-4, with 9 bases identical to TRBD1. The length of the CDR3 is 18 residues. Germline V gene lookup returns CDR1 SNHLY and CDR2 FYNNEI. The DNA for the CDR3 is TGTGCCAGCGGTGAAGCGGGACAGGGTATAACGACCAAAAACATTCAGTACTTC. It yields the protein CASGEAGQGITTKNIQYF.

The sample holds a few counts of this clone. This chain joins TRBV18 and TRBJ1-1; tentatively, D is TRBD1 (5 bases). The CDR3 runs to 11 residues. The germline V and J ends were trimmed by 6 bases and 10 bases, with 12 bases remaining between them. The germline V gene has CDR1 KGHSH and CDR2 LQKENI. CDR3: CASSPGPGAFF. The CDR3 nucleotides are TGTGCCAGCTCTCCGGGGCCGGGAGCTTTCTTT.

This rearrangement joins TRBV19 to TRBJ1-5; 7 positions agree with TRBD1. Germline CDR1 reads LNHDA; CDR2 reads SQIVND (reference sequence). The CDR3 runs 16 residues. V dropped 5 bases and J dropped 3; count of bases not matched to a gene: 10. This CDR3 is CASSLLGTADNQPQHF. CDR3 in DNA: TGTGCCAGTAGTTTATTGGGGACAGCTGACAATCAGCCCCAGCATTTT.

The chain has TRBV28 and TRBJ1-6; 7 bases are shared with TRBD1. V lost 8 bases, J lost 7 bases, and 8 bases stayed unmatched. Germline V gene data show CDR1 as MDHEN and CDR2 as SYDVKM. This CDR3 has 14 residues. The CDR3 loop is CASSDRVGNSPLHF. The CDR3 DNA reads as TGTGCCAGCTCCGACAGGGTCGGGAATTCACCCCTCCACTTT.

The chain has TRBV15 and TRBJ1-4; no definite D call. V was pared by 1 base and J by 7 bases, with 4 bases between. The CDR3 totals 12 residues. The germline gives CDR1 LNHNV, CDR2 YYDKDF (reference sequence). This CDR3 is CATSRVSEKLFF. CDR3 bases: TGTGCCACCAGCAGAGTTAGTGAAAAACTGTTTTTT.